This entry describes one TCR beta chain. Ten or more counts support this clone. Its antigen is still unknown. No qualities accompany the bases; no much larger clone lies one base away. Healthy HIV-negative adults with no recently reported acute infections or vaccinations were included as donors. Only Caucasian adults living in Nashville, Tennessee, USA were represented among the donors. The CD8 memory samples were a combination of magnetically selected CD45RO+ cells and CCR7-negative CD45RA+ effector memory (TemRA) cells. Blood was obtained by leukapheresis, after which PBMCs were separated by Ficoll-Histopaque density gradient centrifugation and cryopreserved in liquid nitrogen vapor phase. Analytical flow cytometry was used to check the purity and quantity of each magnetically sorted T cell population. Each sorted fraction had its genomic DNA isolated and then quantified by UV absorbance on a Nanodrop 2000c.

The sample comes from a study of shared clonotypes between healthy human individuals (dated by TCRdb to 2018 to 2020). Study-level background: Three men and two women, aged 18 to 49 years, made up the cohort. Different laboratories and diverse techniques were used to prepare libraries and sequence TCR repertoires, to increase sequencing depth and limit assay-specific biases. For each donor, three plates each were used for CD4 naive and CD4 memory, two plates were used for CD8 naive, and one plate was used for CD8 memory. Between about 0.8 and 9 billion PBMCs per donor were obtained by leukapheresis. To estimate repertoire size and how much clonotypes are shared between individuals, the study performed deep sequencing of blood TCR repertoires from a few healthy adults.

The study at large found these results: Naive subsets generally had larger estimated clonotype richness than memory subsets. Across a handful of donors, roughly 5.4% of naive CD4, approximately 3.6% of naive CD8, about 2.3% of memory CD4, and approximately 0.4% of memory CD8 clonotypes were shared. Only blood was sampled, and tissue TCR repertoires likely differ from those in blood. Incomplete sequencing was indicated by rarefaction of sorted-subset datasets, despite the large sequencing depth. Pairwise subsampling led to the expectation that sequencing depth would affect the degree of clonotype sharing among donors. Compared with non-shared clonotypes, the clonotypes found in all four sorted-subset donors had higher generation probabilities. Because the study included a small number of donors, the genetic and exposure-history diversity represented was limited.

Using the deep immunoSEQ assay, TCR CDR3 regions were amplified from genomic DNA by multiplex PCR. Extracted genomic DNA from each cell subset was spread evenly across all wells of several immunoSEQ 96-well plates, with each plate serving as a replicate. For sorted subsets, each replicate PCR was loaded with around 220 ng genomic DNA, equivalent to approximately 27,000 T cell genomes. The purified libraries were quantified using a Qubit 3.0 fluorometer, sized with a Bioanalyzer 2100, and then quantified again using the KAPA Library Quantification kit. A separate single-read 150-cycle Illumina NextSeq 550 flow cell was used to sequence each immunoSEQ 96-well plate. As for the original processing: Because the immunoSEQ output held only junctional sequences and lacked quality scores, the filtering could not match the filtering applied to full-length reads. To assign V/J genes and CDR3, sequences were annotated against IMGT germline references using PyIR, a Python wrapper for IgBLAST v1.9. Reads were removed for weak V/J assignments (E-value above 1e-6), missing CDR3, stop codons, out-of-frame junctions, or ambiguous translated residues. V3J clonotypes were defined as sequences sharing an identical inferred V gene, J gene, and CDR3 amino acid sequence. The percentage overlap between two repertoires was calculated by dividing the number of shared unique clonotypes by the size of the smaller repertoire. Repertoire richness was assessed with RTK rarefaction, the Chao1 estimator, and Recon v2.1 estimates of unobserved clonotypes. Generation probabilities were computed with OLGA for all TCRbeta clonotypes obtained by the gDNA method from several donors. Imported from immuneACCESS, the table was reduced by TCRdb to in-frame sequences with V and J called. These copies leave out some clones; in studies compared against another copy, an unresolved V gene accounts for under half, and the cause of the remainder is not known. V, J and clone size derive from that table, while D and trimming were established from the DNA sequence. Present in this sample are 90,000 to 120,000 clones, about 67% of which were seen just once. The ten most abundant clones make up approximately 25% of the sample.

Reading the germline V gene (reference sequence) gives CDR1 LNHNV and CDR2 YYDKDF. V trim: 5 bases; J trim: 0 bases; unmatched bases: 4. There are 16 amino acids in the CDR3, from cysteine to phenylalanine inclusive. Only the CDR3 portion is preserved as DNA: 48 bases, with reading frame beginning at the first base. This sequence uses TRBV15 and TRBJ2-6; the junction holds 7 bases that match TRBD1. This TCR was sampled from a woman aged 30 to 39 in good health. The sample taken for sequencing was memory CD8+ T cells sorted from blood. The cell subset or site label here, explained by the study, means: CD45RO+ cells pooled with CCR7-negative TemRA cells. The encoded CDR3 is CATSDRQGSGANVLTF. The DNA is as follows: TGTGCCACCAGCGACCGACAGGGCTCTGGGGCCAACGTCCTGACTTTC.